This entry lists 32 T cell receptor beta chains sequenced from one sample in a study of graft-versus-host responses after intestinal transplantation. TCRdb's copy holds only in-frame clones and misses some; the assay was immunoSEQ multiplex PCR. Among tens of thousands of clones listed, about 91% were seen once. These TCRs are of unknown antigen specificity. Specimen: unstimulated CD8+ T cells sorted from spleen or lymph node cells, collected before intestinal transplant. The receptors derive from a human donor who received an intestinal transplant.

This rearrangement joins TRBV27 to TRBJ2-1; D is possibly TRBD2 (5 bases). Germline V lookup: CDR1 MNHEY, CDR2 SMNVEV (reference sequence). Deletions cut 3 bases from V and 2 bases from J, with 11 bases between. The CDR3 spans 15 residues. As DNA, the CDR3 is TGTGCCAGCAGTTTTAGAGGGTTTACCTACAATGAGCAGTTCTTC. It specifies CASSFRGFTYNEQFF.

The CDR3 DNA sequence: TGTGCCAGCAGCTTGGCAGGGGGCCTGAACACTGAAGCTTTCTTT. As protein: CASSLAGGLNTEAFF. The V gene is TRBV5-6, the J gene TRBJ1-1; 8 nucleotides align to TRBD1. Germline V gene data show CDR1 as SGHDT and CDR2 as YYEEEE. This CDR3 comprises 15 residues. V lost 0 bases to trimming and J lost 0 bases; unmatched junction nucleotides: 1.

The chain has TRBV29-1 and TRBJ1-2, with D unresolved. Looked up from germline, CDR1 is SQVTM and CDR2 is ANQGSEA. Trimming shortened V by 4 bases and J by 3 bases, and 15 bases separated the two germline ends. The CDR3 runs to 14 residues. This CDR3 reads CSVARSRRDYGYTF. The CDR3, as DNA: TGCAGCGTTGCGCGGTCCCGGAGGGACTATGGCTACACCTTC.

The chain combines TRBV6-5 with TRBJ1-2; TRBD1 matches 12 bases. The germline CDR1 and CDR2 sequences are MNHEY and SVGAGI. The CDR3 is made up of 16 amino acids. J was trimmed by 6 bases and V by 3 bases; bases with no gene match: 8. CDR3 in amino acids: CASSYDRDRGLHGYTF. DNA for the CDR3: TGTGCCAGCAGTTATGACCGGGACAGGGGGCTTCATGGCTACACCTTC.

This clone was picked up one time. The CDR3 coding sequence is TGTGCCAGCAGCTTAGGTCCGGGAAATAATGAAAAACTGTTTTTT. It encodes CASSLGPGNNEKLFF. The chain links TRBV11-2 to TRBJ1-4; D is ambiguous. Trimming took off 1 base at V and 4 bases at J, with 10 bases between the two ends. CDR1 SGHAT and CDR2 FQNNGV come from the germline V gene. This CDR3 comprises 15 residues.

V and J are TRBV7-9 and TRBJ2-1, with a tentative D call TRBD2 (6 bases). CDR3 length equals 13 residues. From germline, CDR1 is SEHNR and CDR2 FQNEAQ (reference sequence). Deletions cut 0 bases from V and 9 bases from J, with 9 bases between. CDR3 sequence: CASSLAAGGEQFF. The CDR3 DNA follows: TGTGCCAGCAGCTTAGCAGCGGGTGGTGAGCAGTTCTTC.

The rearrangement links TRBV6-5 to TRBJ2-1; 8 nucleotides align to TRBD2. This CDR3 comprises 14 residues. V shed 6 bases and J 7 bases; nucleotides not matched to a gene: 8. Per germline, CDR1 MNHEY and CDR2 SVGAGI. Here the CDR3 reads CASRDGGAGNEQFF. In nucleotides, the CDR3 is TGTGCCAGCAGAGACGGGGGGGCTGGGAATGAGCAGTTCTTC.

CDR3 loop: CASRVTGDEQYF. In DNA, the CDR3 is TGTGCCAGCAGAGTAACAGGGGACGAGCAGTACTTC. J is TRBJ2-7 and V is TRBV28; TRBD1 aligns across 7 bases. Trimming cost V 6 bases and J 5 bases; bases outside gene matches: 4. The V gene's germline CDR1 is MDHEN and CDR2 SYDVKM. This CDR3 contains 12 residues.

CDR3 region: CASSVAGLADEQFF. Here the CDR3 DNA reads TGTGCCAGCAGCGTAGCGGGACTAGCTGATGAGCAGTTCTTC. V usage is TRBV9 and J usage is TRBJ2-1; TRBD2 aligns across 9 bases. CDR3 length: 14 amino acids. In germline, CDR1 is SGDLS, CDR2 YYNGEE. V shed 0 bases and J 8 bases; nucleotides not matched to a gene: 3.

The chain links TRBV27 to TRBJ1-5; 9 positions agree with TRBD1. There are 15 residues in the CDR3. The trim removed 4 bases at V and 3 bases at J, leaving 4 bases unmatched. Germline V gene data show CDR1 as MNHEY and CDR2 as SMNVEV (reference sequence). CDR3 nucleotide sequence: TGTGCCAGCAGTTCCGGGACAGGGCACAATCAGCCCCAGCATTTT. This translates into CASSSGTGHNQPQHF.

The V and J genes are TRBV28 and TRBJ2-7; TRBD1 agrees at 10 bases. CDR1 is MDHEN and CDR2 is SYDVKM in the germline V gene. CDR3 length: 14 amino acids. J lost 4 bases, V lost 4 bases, and 4 bases had no gene match. CDR3 in DNA: TGTGCCAGCAGTTGGACAGGGGGGGAATACGAGCAGTACTTC. It specifies CASSWTGGEYEQYF.

The genes are TRBV28 and TRBJ1-1; tentative D call: TRBD1 (5 bases). Germline CDR1 reads MDHEN; CDR2 reads SYDVKM. V gave up 4 bases and J gave up 4 bases, with 22 bases separating them. The length of the CDR3 is 17 residues. The DNA of the CDR3 is TGTGCCAGCAGTTCGTTCCGGGCCGATGGAGGGGCCACTGAAGCTTTCTTT. Protein product: CASSSFRADGGATEAFF.

A few counts support this clone. The chain couples TRBV10-1 to TRBJ1-6; TRBD1 matches 12 bases. The CDR3 totals 15 residues. Germline V lookup: CDR1 WNHNN, CDR2 SYGVQD (reference sequence). The junction had 8 bases not matched to a gene; V was cut back by 8 bases and J by 9 bases. CDR3 nucleotides: TGCGCCAGCCCAGACCGGGACAGGGGGCGTTCACCCCTCCACTTT. The encoded protein is CASPDRDRGRSPLHF.

The chain has TRBV7-6 and TRBJ1-1; 8 bases align to TRBD1. Germline V gene sequence: CDR1 SGHVS, CDR2 FNYEAQ. After removal of 3 bases from V and 5 bases from J, the junction contained 5 bases not matched to a gene. CDR3 size: 14 residues. The CDR3 nucleotides read TGTGCCAGCAGCTTGACAGGGGCGGGTACTGAAGCTTTCTTT. Encoded protein: CASSLTGAGTEAFF.

The chain employs TRBV5-1 and TRBJ1-3; D call uncertain. Germline lookup yields CDR1 SGHRS and CDR2 YFSETQ. V gave up 2 bases and J gave up 6 bases, with 3 bases separating them. The CDR3 is 11 amino acids. This CDR3 is CASSFQNTIYF. The DNA of the CDR3 is TGCGCCAGCAGCTTTCAAAACACCATATATTTT.

This chain uses TRBV15 with TRBJ1-5, with 7 bases that match TRBD1. The CDR3 spans 15 residues. Trimming took 0 bases from V and 5 from J; bases not matched to a gene: 4. Germline V gives CDR1 LNHNV, CDR2 YYDKDF (reference sequence). The chain's CDR3 is CATSRDVQGDQPQHF. Written as DNA, the CDR3 is TGTGCCACCAGCAGAGATGTCCAGGGGGATCAGCCCCAGCATTTT.

The chain combines TRBV19 with TRBJ2-2; tentative D call: TRBD1 (5 bases). Per germline, CDR1 LNHDA and CDR2 SQIVND (reference sequence). Trimming shortened V by 3 bases and J by 1 base, and 6 bases separated the two germline ends. The length of the CDR3 is 14 residues. CDR3 sequence (DNA): TGTGCCAGTAGTATCGACAGGAACACCGGGGAGCTGTTTTTT. The encoded protein is CASSIDRNTGELFF.

The chain employs TRBV7-8 and TRBJ2-2; 8 bases fit TRBD1. V lost 5 bases, J lost 6 bases, and 8 bases stayed unmatched. From germline, CDR1 is SGHVS and CDR2 FQNEAQ. The CDR3 loop spans 15 amino acids. In nucleotides, the CDR3 is TGTGCCAGCAGCCCGACAGGGGTTGGCGCCGGGGAGCTGTTTTTT. Its translation: CASSPTGVGAGELFF.

This chain uses TRBV5-5 with TRBJ1-6, with a tentative D call TRBD1 (5 bases). The CDR3 sequence is 16 residues long. V lost 0 bases and J 2 bases, leaving 9 bases between the germline ends. CDR1 and CDR2 (germline): SGHKS, YYEKEE (reference sequence). CDR3 residues: CASSLDGGAYNSPLHF. Written as DNA, the CDR3 is TGTGCCAGCAGCTTGGACGGGGGTGCCTATAATTCACCCCTCCACTTT.

J is TRBJ1-1 and V is TRBV10-2; 7 bases align to TRBD1. The CDR3 extends over 12 amino acids. V lost 5 bases, J lost 8 bases, and 5 bases stayed unmatched. Germline assignment: CDR1 WSHSY and CDR2 SAAADI. CDR3 nucleotides: TGCGCCAGCAGTACAGGGGCCGTCGAAGCTTTCTTT. Protein product: CASSTGAVEAFF.

This clone was picked up one time. The J gene is TRBJ1-6, the V gene TRBV2; D remains unclear. Trimming stripped 5 bases from V and 0 bases from J, with 11 bases between. CDR1 and CDR2 (germline): SNHLY, FYNNEI. This CDR3 has 16 amino acids. CDR3 DNA sequence: TGTGCCAGCAGTTATGACGGGAGCTCCTATAATTCACCCCTCCACTTT. Translating it yields CASSYDGSSYNSPLHF.

This clone has just a few counts. V gene TRBV27 combines with J gene TRBJ2-7; the match to TRBD1 covers 7 bases. CDR1 MNHEY and CDR2 SMNVEV come from the germline V gene (reference sequence). The V gene end was trimmed by 0 bases and the J gene end by 4 bases; junction bases not matched to a gene: 3. CDR3 length: 14 amino acids. CDR3 loop: CASSLSQGLYEQYF. For the CDR3, the DNA is TGTGCCAGCAGTTTATCACAGGGGCTATACGAGCAGTACTTC.

The J gene is TRBJ2-1, the V gene TRBV7-3, with 7 bases fitting TRBD1. With V trimmed by 3 bases and J by 7 bases, 15 bases remained unmatched. Germline V gene data show CDR1 as SGHTA and CDR2 as FQGTGA. The CDR3 runs 17 residues. CDR3: CASSLWADRALKNEQFF. In DNA form, the CDR3 reads TGTGCCAGCAGCTTGTGGGCCGACAGGGCTTTAAAGAATGAGCAGTTCTTC.

CDR3 protein: CASGVNTGELFF. The CDR3 nucleotides read TGTGCTTCGGGGGTGAACACCGGGGAGCTGTTTTTT. This chain links TRBV6-1 with TRBJ2-2; tentative D call: TRBD2 (6 bases). Germline lookup yields CDR1 MNHNS and CDR2 SASEGT. The CDR3 has 12 amino acids.

The chain uses TRBV5-6 and TRBJ2-5, with 8 bases that match TRBD2. The V gene's germline CDR1 is SGHDT and CDR2 YYEEEE. CDR3 length equals 17 residues. With V trimmed by 0 bases and J by 1 base, 8 bases remained unmatched. The CDR3 sequence is CASSLVSSGPSQETQYF. CDR3 coding DNA: TGTGCCAGCAGCTTGGTATCTAGCGGGCCAAGCCAAGAGACCCAGTACTTC.

V gene TRBV27 combines with J gene TRBJ2-5, with 8 positions matching TRBD2. The CDR3 is 16 residues long. Germline-derived CDR1 and CDR2 are MNHEY and SMNVEV (reference sequence). The V segment lost 0 bases and the J segment 9 bases; nucleotides outside the gene matches: 12. The CDR3 DNA is TGTGCCAGCAGTTTATCCCTCGGAGCGGGGGCTGTCGCCCAGTACTTC. Amino acids: CASSLSLGAGAVAQYF.

The chain employs TRBV7-9 and TRBJ1-1, with unresolved D. V shed 1 base and J shed 0 bases, with 12 bases lying between them. CDR1 SEHNR and CDR2 FQNEAQ come from the germline V gene (reference sequence). CDR3 length: 16 residues. The CDR3 region has the DNA TGTGCCAGCAGCTTAGGGCTTGGGCAGGTGAACACTGAAGCTTTCTTT. It specifies CASSLGLGQVNTEAFF. Variable domain in full (rest from reference TRBV7-9 and TRBJ1-1): DTGVSQNPRHKITKRGQNVTFRCDPISEHNRLYWYRQTLGQGPEFLTYFQNEAQLEKSRLLSDRFSAERPKGSFSTLEIQRTEQGDSAMYLCASSLGLGQVNTEAFFGQGTRLTVV.

The rearrangement joins TRBV5-4 to TRBJ1-2, with 7 bases matching TRBD1. CDR1 and CDR2 (germline): SGHNT, YYREEE (reference sequence). The CDR3 covers 14 residues. With V trimmed by 4 bases and J by 10 bases, 13 bases remained unmatched. The CDR3 DNA sequence: TGTGCCAGCAGCAGAAGCGAGACAGGGCTGGTCTACACCTTC. It codes for CASSRSETGLVYTF.

Only one count was recorded for this clone. The chain couples TRBV30 to TRBJ1-4, with D possibly being TRBD1 (5 bases). Germline V gene data show CDR1 as GTSNPN and CDR2 as SVGIG (reference sequence). V gave up 3 bases and J gave up 5 bases, with 13 bases separating them. The CDR3 loop spans 14 amino acids. CDR3 nucleotide sequence: TGTGCCTGGAGGGAGACAGTAGGGAATGAAAAACTGTTTTTT. Protein product: CAWRETVGNEKLFF.

The rearrangement joins TRBV21-1 to TRBJ2-5; TRBD1 is the table's D call and was not checked against the DNA. TRBV21-1 is flagged as a pseudogene. The CDR3 is 16 residues long. CDR3 nucleotides: TGTGCCAGCAGCCCTGGACAGGGGGGGGGCCAAGAGACCCAGTACTTC. It translates to CASSPGQGGGQETQYF.

This chain uses TRBV14 with TRBJ2-7; 8 bases are a match to TRBD1. Germline V gives CDR1 SGHDN, CDR2 FVKESK. The CDR3 has 16 amino acids. Losses at the gene ends were 1 base for V and 7 bases for J; bases not matched to a gene: 12. The CDR3 DNA follows: TGTGCCAGCAGCCAAGGTTGGGACAGGAGGATCGAGGAGCAGTACTTC. Encoded protein: CASSQGWDRRIEEQYF.

This chain links TRBV19 with TRBJ2-5; 9 bases fit TRBD2. Losses at the gene ends were 5 bases for V and 5 bases for J; bases not matched to a gene: 9. This CDR3 spans 15 amino acids. From germline, CDR1 is LNHDA and CDR2 SQIVND (reference sequence). The CDR3 protein is CASSPRTSVGETQYF. The CDR3 DNA is TGTGCCAGTAGTCCCCGGACTAGCGTAGGGGAGACCCAGTACTTC.